The present T cell receptor beta chain was sequenced within a study of T cell changes during pregnancy in multiple sclerosis. The table came from immunoSEQ multiplex PCR; TCRdb's copy has only in-frame clones and leaves some out. This sample has approximately 70,000 clones, with 92% found just once. This CDR3 is 14 amino acids long. The clonotype originates from a female donor in good health, enrolled as a control in a pregnancy study. The V call is TRBV21-1, the J call TRBJ1-2; the table gives TRBD1 as D, unverified against the DNA. TRBV21-1 counts as a pseudogene. Material: peripheral blood, obtained in the second trimester of pregnancy. The CDR3 region has the DNA TGTGCCAGCAGCAAGGGGCGGCCGGTTGATGGCTACACCTTC. This sequence encodes CASSKGRPVDGYTF.